This T cell receptor (beta chain) was observed in a study of cytomegalovirus exposure and HLA in healthy donors. V was pared by 0 bases and J by 5 bases, with 9 bases between. Germline assignment: CDR1 MRHNA and CDR2 SNTAGT. The CDR3 spans 14 residues. This clone showed up just a few times. The same CDR3 also results from other DNA sequences found in this sample. The PCR contained 60 Vbeta and 13 Jbeta primers. TCRdb keeps only in-frame clones here, not all; method: immunoSEQ multiplex PCR. The data hold about 59,000 clones, with roughly 84% observed a single time. This chain joins TRBV6-4 and TRBJ2-3; unclear D gene. The receptor's source is a human donor in good health. The sequencing input was PBMCs. CDR3 nucleotides: TGTGCCAGCAGTGACTCGACGGGTGGAGATACGCAGTATTTT. This codes for CASSDSTGGDTQYF.